These 32 T cell receptor beta chains came from one sample sequenced in a study of blood T cells in healthy people across ages. Next came a second PCR, run for about 7 to 12 cycles, which used a sample-barcoded 5' primer along with a J-beta primer mix. TCRdb reanalysed the 5' RACE reads using MiXCR and keeps one entry per CDR3 protein. The table has approximately 810,000 distinct CDR3 sequences, about 34% seen once. Sequenced sample: blood. The origin of the receptors is a man between 18 and 35 years old in good health.

This clonotype was picked up many times. The chain uses TRBV4-2 and TRBJ2-1; the D is unclear. CDR1 and CDR2 from the germline V gene are LGHNA and YNFKEQ. The CDR3 loop spans 15 amino acids. V was pared by 3 bases and J by 8 bases, with 17 bases between. This CDR3 reads CASSQTPSSPDEQFF. The CDR3 bases are TGTGCCAGCAGCCAGACTCCCTCGTCCCCCGATGAGCAGTTCTTC.

This rearrangement joins TRBV5-5 to TRBJ2-4; D gene uncertain. The CDR3 loop spans 15 amino acids. The germline CDR1 and CDR2 sequences are SGHKS and YYEKEE (reference sequence). V was cut by 6 bases and J by 0 bases, with 13 bases left in between. CDR3 in DNA: TGTGCCAGCACCCAGGTAGACTTAGCCAAAAACATTCAGTACTTC. Its translation is CASTQVDLAKNIQYF.

The V gene is TRBV4-2, the J gene TRBJ1-6; perhaps TRBD1 as D (6 bases). The CDR3 is 13 residues long. Trimming removed 0 bases at V and 14 bases at J, with 11 bases between. Germline V lookup: CDR1 LGHNA, CDR2 YNFKEQ. CDR3 coding DNA: TGTGCCAGCAGCCAAGAGGGCAGGGGAGCCCTCCACTTT. As protein: CASSQEGRGALHF.

The chain is built from TRBV12-3 or TRBV12-4 and TRBJ2-2; no clear D. Deletions cut 6 bases from V and 8 bases from J, with 10 bases between. There are 12 residues in the CDR3. CDR3 residues: CASSPEQGELFF. CDR3 DNA sequence: TGTGCCAGCAGCCCAGAACAGGGGGAGCTGTTTTTT.

The rearrangement joins TRBV4-1 to TRBJ2-7; tentatively, D is TRBD2 (6 bases). The last part of the DNA fits TRBJ2-4 better; the J call may be wrong. The V gene's germline CDR1 is MGHRA and CDR2 YSYEKL. This CDR3 spans 15 amino acids. In DNA, the CDR3 is TGCGCCAGCAGCCAAGGTGAGCGGCTGCGGGGCATTCAGTACTTC. Its translation: CASSQGERLRGIQYF.

This clonotype has only a few counts. The chain joins TRBV6-1 to TRBJ1-2; TRBD1 is a possible D gene (6 bases). Per the germline V gene, CDR1 is MNHNS and CDR2 is SASEGT. The CDR3 length is 17 residues. V was shortened by 6 bases and J by 5 bases, with 25 bases between the two germline ends. CDR3 sequence: CASSVPEQGDIGYGYTF. The CDR3 nucleotides read TGTGCCAGCAGCGTCCCAGAACAGGGTGATATTGGGTATGGCTACACCTTC.

This rearrangement joins TRBV2 to TRBJ2-7; D ambiguous. V lost 7 bases and J lost 7, with 2 bases in between. Germline CDR1 and CDR2: SNHLY and FYNNEI. The CDR3 has 8 amino acids. CDR3 coding DNA: TGTGCCAGCAATGAGCAGTACTTC. Protein: CASNEQYF.

This clonotype was picked up a small number of times. The V gene is TRBV19, the J gene TRBJ2-7; D gene uncertain. Germline CDR1 and CDR2: LNHDA and SQIVND (reference sequence). The CDR3 covers 14 residues. Trimming left V 3 bases short and J 2 bases short, with 11 bases between. CDR3 amino acids: CASSIRNKPYEQYF. The CDR3 region has the DNA TGTGCCAGTAGTATCCGGAACAAACCCTACGAGCAGTACTTC.

This clonotype was seen only a few times. The V call is TRBV5-1, the J call TRBJ2-4; D is unclear. This CDR3 has 14 residues. Deletions cut 1 base from V and 0 bases from J, with 5 bases between. In germline, CDR1 is SGHRS, CDR2 YFSETQ. CDR3 coding DNA: TGCGCCAGCAGCTTGTCGATAGCCAAAAACATTCAGTACTTC. Protein product: CASSLSIAKNIQYF.

The chain combines TRBV4-2 with TRBJ2-4, with TRBD1 identical over 7 bases. The CDR3 totals 21 residues. The V gene's germline CDR1 is LGHNA and CDR2 YNFKEQ. The V and J ends lost 6 bases and 0 bases, in that order; junction bases with no gene match: 23. CDR3 loop: CASSPTRGQRPSSLAKNIQYF. In DNA, the CDR3 is TGTGCCAGCAGTCCAACTAGGGGACAGCGCCCTTCCAGCCTAGCCAAAAACATTCAGTACTTC.

This clonotype showed up just a few times. The CDR3 coding sequence is TGCGCCAGCAGCTCAATGGGGGGGGAGAACAATGAGCAGTTCTTC. Translating it yields CASSSMGGENNEQFF. The genes are TRBV5-1 and TRBJ2-1; 7 nucleotides align to TRBD2. CDR1 is SGHRS, CDR2 YFSETQ, per germline. The CDR3 loop spans 15 amino acids. Unmatched junction bases numbered 8, after V lost 3 bases and J lost 5 bases.

The rearrangement links TRBV27 to TRBJ2-1, with D possibly matching TRBD2 (6 bases). The V end was cut by 3 bases, the J end by 13 bases, with 16 bases between. The CDR3 has 13 amino acids. In germline, CDR1 is MNHEY, CDR2 SMNVEV (reference sequence). The CDR3 coding sequence is TGTGCCAGCAGTTTGTCCCCTCGGGAGACCCAGTTCTTC. Its protein product is CASSLSPRETQFF.

This clonotype was picked up a small number of times. This chain joins TRBV5-1 and TRBJ2-1; possibly TRBD1 for D (5 bases). Germline CDR1 is SGHRS and CDR2 is YFSETQ. Trimming left V 2 bases short and J 8 bases short, with 23 bases between. The CDR3 consists of 17 residues. CDR3 region: CASSFGARQLLRDEQFF. The CDR3 nucleotides are TGCGCCAGCAGCTTTGGGGCCCGACAGCTTCTCAGGGATGAGCAGTTCTTC.

In the case of this clonotype: Possible read error: a much larger clone is one base away. The chain is built from TRBV12-3 or TRBV12-4 and TRBJ1-2, with D possibly being TRBD1 (6 bases). This CDR3 region has 12 residues. The CDR3 reads CAGSPGAYGYTF. The DNA of the CDR3 is TGTGCCGGCAGTCCAGGGGCCTATGGCTACACCTTC.

The V call is TRBV5-1, the J call TRBJ1-1; D gene uncertain. Trimming took off 2 bases at V and 1 base at J, with 12 bases between the two ends. CDR1 is SGHRS and CDR2 is YFSETQ in the germline V gene. The CDR3 totals 15 residues. Here the CDR3 DNA reads TGCGCCAGCAGCTTACTCTCCATTGCGAACACTGAAGCTTTCTTT. Translation gives CASSLLSIANTEAFF.

The CDR3 protein is CSALSTQKNIQYF. CDR3 bases: TGCAGTGCTCTCTCCACACAGAAAAACATTCAGTACTTC. The chain employs TRBV20-1 and TRBJ2-4; D ambiguous. Trimming removed 5 bases from V and 4 bases from J, with 12 bases in between. The CDR3 has 13 amino acids. Germline values: CDR1 DFQATT, CDR2 SNEGSKA (reference sequence).

This rearrangement joins TRBV29-1 to TRBJ2-5; either TRBD1 or TRBD2 may supply D (6 bases each). The CDR3 totals 11 residues. Trimming removed 5 bases at V and 4 bases at J, with 8 bases between. Germline CDR1 reads SQVTM; CDR2 reads ANQGSEA. The CDR3 DNA reads as TGCAGCGTTCGGGGGCCAGAGACCCAGTACTTC. It translates to CSVRGPETQYF.

The chain employs TRBV3-1 and TRBJ2-5; D ambiguous. The CDR3 is 12 residues long. Germline V gives CDR1 LGHDT, CDR2 YNNKEL (reference sequence). V gave up 3 bases and J gave up 3 bases, with 5 bases separating them. The CDR3 bases are TGTGCCAGCAGCCAGATCAAAGAGACCCAGTACTTC. It translates to CASSQIKETQYF.

On this clonotype itself: Since a much larger clone is just one base distant, this may be a read error. The chain links TRBV20-1 to TRBJ2-1; D perhaps matches TRBD2 (7 bases). The CDR3 runs 12 residues. CDR1 is DFQATT and CDR2 is SNEGSKA in the germline V gene (reference sequence). Trimming left V 5 bases short and J 10 bases short, with 15 bases between. CDR3 coding DNA: TGCAGTGCTCAGGGGACTAACTACGAGCAGTTCTTC. This gives the protein CSAQGTNYEQFF.

The chain joins TRBV20-1 to TRBJ2-5; TRBD1 matches 9 bases. The assigned J gene may be wrong: the sequence end matches TRBJ2-7 better. CDR3 length equals 14 residues. CDR1 and CDR2 (germline): DFQATT, SNEGSKA (reference sequence). The CDR3 sequence: CSAKGRDRAHEQYF. Written as DNA, the CDR3 is TGCAGTGCTAAAGGCCGGGACAGGGCCCACGAGCAGTACTTC.

The chain has TRBV10-3 and TRBJ2-1, with a tentative D call TRBD1 (6 bases). The J call is in doubt because the DNA end fits TRBJ2-7 better. The length of the CDR3 is 16 residues. Germline V gene data show CDR1 as ENHRY and CDR2 as SYGVKD. For the CDR3, the DNA is TGTGCCATCAGTGTCAGGGGATCGAGCTCCTACAATGAGCAGTACTTC. Translation: CAISVRGSSSYNEQYF.

This clonotype was recorded many times. The V gene is TRBV12-3 or TRBV12-4, the J gene TRBJ1-2; TRBD1 aligns across 10 bases. The CDR3 contains 13 residues. V gave up 5 bases and J gave up 4 bases; unmatched junction bases: 1. The CDR3 DNA reads TGTGCCAGCAGTCGACAGGGGGCCTATGGCTACACCTTC. This gives the protein CASSRQGAYGYTF.

This CDR3 reads CASSSRQYYEQYF. The CDR3 DNA reads as TGTGCCAGCAGCTCAAGACAGTACTACGAGCAGTACTTC. The genes are TRBV7-2 and TRBJ2-7; D is possibly TRBD1 (5 bases). The CDR3 runs to 13 residues. The V gene's germline CDR1 is SGHTA and CDR2 FQGNSA. Trimming shortened V by 4 bases and J by 3 bases, and 10 bases separated the two germline ends.

This rearrangement joins TRBV7-2 to TRBJ2-1; D call uncertain. The CDR3 runs 12 residues. V gave up 1 base and J gave up 12 bases, with 10 bases separating them. Germline V gene data show CDR1 as SGHTA and CDR2 as FQGNSA. CDR3 sequence reads: CASSLVPFGQFF. The CDR3 region has the DNA TGTGCCAGCAGCTTAGTGCCGTTTGGGCAGTTCTTC.

A few counts support this clonotype. The V and J genes are TRBV7-2 and TRBJ2-2; tentatively, D is TRBD1 or TRBD2 (5 bases each). This CDR3 region has 15 residues. V was trimmed by 2 bases and J by 1 base, leaving 8 bases between them. The germline gives CDR1 SGHTA, CDR2 FQGNSA. The CDR3 here is CASSLRGENTGELFF. DNA for the CDR3: TGTGCCAGCAGCTTAAGAGGGGAGAACACCGGGGAGCTGTTTTTT. Looking up the rest from reference TRBV7-2 and TRBJ2-2 gives the full variable domain: GAGVSQSPSNKVTEKGKDVELRCDPISGHTALYWYRQSLGQGLEFLIYFQGNSAPDKSGLPSDRFSAERTGGSVSTLTIQRTQQEDSAVYLCASSLRGENTGELFFGEGSRLTVL.

This clonotype was seen once. At one of its ends the junction is not consistent with the germline gene, which may arise from a read error. The chain recombines TRBV11-2 with TRBJ2-5; D might be TRBD1 (5 bases). The J call may be faulty, since TRBJ2-7 better matches the DNA end. Germline V gene sequence: CDR1 SGHAT, CDR2 FQNNGV. This CDR3 is 14 amino acids long. CDR3 coding DNA: TGTGCCAGAAGCTTAGCACAGGTGGGCCACGAGCAGTACTTC. Amino acid sequence: CARSLAQVGHEQYF.

The V call is TRBV27, the J call TRBJ2-2; 8 positions match TRBD1. The J segment lost 0 bases and the V segment lost 5 bases, leaving 5 bases of the junction unmatched. The CDR3 contains 16 residues. The germline V gene encodes CDR1 MNHEY and CDR2 SMNVEV (reference sequence). DNA for the CDR3: TGTGCCAGCAGTCCCTGGACAGGGACGAACACCGGGGAGCTGTTTTTT. Residues: CASSPWTGTNTGELFF.

V and J are TRBV4-3 and TRBJ2-7; D may be TRBD1 (6 bases). The CDR3 is 17 amino acids. Germline V gene lookup returns CDR1 LGHNA and CDR2 YSLEER. Trimming pared 0 bases from V and 4 bases from J, leaving 19 bases between. CDR3 sequence: CASSQDLARGGGYEQYF. Here the CDR3 DNA reads TGCGCCAGCAGCCAAGATCTTGCCAGGGGTGGTGGTTACGAGCAGTACTTC.

The table lists this clonotype with a few counts. The chain recombines TRBV20-1 with TRBJ1-5; possible D gene TRBD1, 5 bases. Germline V gene lookup returns CDR1 DFQATT and CDR2 SNEGSKA (reference sequence). Trimming removed 0 bases at V and 1 base at J, with 7 bases between. The CDR3 runs to 14 residues. The CDR3 DNA follows: TGCAGTGCTAGAGAGGACATGAGCAATCAGCCCCAGCATTTT. This sequence encodes CSAREDMSNQPQHF.

The rearrangement links TRBV5-1 to TRBJ2-7; D gene uncertain. This CDR3 has 14 residues. CDR1 is SGHRS and CDR2 is YFSETQ in the germline V gene. V was cut by 0 bases and J by 7 bases, with 14 bases left in between. The CDR3: CASSLDQVYNEQYF. The CDR3 nucleotides read TGCGCCAGCAGCTTGGATCAGGTGTACAATGAGCAGTACTTC.

This clonotype was seen more than once but under ten times. The genes are TRBV2 and TRBJ2-7, with 7 positions matching TRBD1. Trimming removed 3 bases from V and 2 bases from J; junction bases left unmatched: 4. There are 14 residues in the CDR3. Germline CDR1 is SNHLY and CDR2 is FYNNEI. CDR3 nucleotide sequence: TGTGCCAGCAGTGACCGGGACAGAGCCTACGAGCAGTACTTC. It translates to CASSDRDRAYEQYF.

The table lists this clonotype with many counts. This chain uses TRBV4-2 with TRBJ2-5, with unresolved D. Germline CDR1 LGHNA, CDR2 YNFKEQ. V dropped 0 bases and J dropped 0 bases, with 2 bases sitting between them. This CDR3 is 13 amino acids long. The CDR3 region has the DNA TGTGCCAGCAGCCAAGAGGACCAAGAGACCCAGTACTTC. As protein: CASSQEDQETQYF.